This is a list of T cell receptor beta chains from one sample in a study of blood T cell repertoires in COVID-19. Profiled with immunoSEQ multiplex PCR; TCRdb holds only in-frame clones, not every one. The table includes 200,000 or so clones, over 75% detected once. The sequenced sample consisted of PBMCs or T cells enriched from blood (not recorded which). The source of these receptors is a young woman in a cohort exposed to, infected with or recovered from COVID-19 (not recorded which). CDR3s include the opening cysteine and the closing phenylalanine or tryptophan. The order of the fields is V gene, clone size, D gene, J gene, CDR3 DNA, CDR3 protein. D genes are given only for firm matches. Size is stated for part of the rows, as once, few or many counts, or as a class when the clone is expanded.

v_call: TRBV9
clone_size: few
d_call: .
j_call: TRBJ1-4
cdr3_nt: TGTGCCAGCAGCGTAGACAGGGAATGTGAAAAACTGTTTTTT
cdr3_aa: CASSVDRECEKLFF

v_call: TRBV19
clone_size: .
d_call: .
j_call: TRBJ1-2
cdr3_nt: TGTGCCAGTAGTACGGACTCCCTTAATGGCTACACCTTC
cdr3_aa: CASSTDSLNGYTF

v_call: TRBV5-8
clone_size: .
d_call: TRBD2
j_call: TRBJ2-3
cdr3_nt: TGTGCCAGCAGCTTGCATAGCGGGAGGGAGTATTTT
cdr3_aa: CASSLHSGREYF

v_call: TRBV7-9
clone_size: .
d_call: .
j_call: TRBJ1-2
cdr3_nt: TGTGCCAGCAGCTTAGCGGGACGGGGGACCCACACCTTC
cdr3_aa: CASSLAGRGTHTF

v_call: TRBV28
clone_size: .
d_call: TRBD1
j_call: TRBJ1-4
cdr3_nt: TGTGCCAGCAGTCCCGGACAGGGGCGAGGCGAAAAACTGTTTTTT
cdr3_aa: CASSPGQGRGEKLFF

v_call: TRBV28
clone_size: .
d_call: .
j_call: TRBJ1-6
cdr3_nt: TGTGCCAGCAGAGATCCAGGGCCCTCACCCCTCCACTTT
cdr3_aa: CASRDPGPSPLHF

v_call: TRBV5-6
clone_size: .
d_call: .
j_call: TRBJ2-7
cdr3_nt: TGTGCCAGCAGCCGGGGCTGGAGACAGGCGCAGCAGTACTTC
cdr3_aa: CASSRGWRQAQQYF

v_call: TRBV6-5
clone_size: .
d_call: .
j_call: TRBJ1-4
cdr3_nt: TGTGCCAGCAGCAAGCCTCGGGATTCGGTTGAAAAACTGTTTTTT
cdr3_aa: CASSKPRDSVEKLFF

v_call: TRBV28
clone_size: .
d_call: TRBD1
j_call: TRBJ1-2
cdr3_nt: TGTGCCAGCAGTTTAGGAGGGGGCGCGTATGGCTACACCTTC
cdr3_aa: CASSLGGGAYGYTF

v_call: TRBV6-5
clone_size: .
d_call: .
j_call: TRBJ1-2
cdr3_nt: TGTGCCAGCAGTCCCCGAGGGGGTGGAAGAAGCTACACCTTC
cdr3_aa: CASSPRGGGRSYTF

v_call: TRBV28
clone_size: .
d_call: .
j_call: TRBJ2-5
cdr3_nt: TGTGCCAGCAGTTTAGGTGGGGGGATGACCCAGTACTTC
cdr3_aa: CASSLGGGMTQYF

v_call: TRBV27
clone_size: few
d_call: TRBD1
j_call: TRBJ1-2
cdr3_nt: TGTGCCAGCAGTGCCCCCGGGACAGCTGAAGAAGGCTACACCTTC
cdr3_aa: CASSAPGTAEEGYTF

v_call: TRBV2
clone_size: .
d_call: TRBD2
j_call: TRBJ2-7
cdr3_nt: TGTGCCAGCCTAGCGGGAACCTTCTACGAGCAGTACTTC
cdr3_aa: CASLAGTFYEQYF

v_call: TRBV10-3
clone_size: .
d_call: TRBD2
j_call: TRBJ2-5
cdr3_nt: TGTGCCATCAGCGTCGAGGCTAGCGGGGAGTTCGGTACCCAGTACTTC
cdr3_aa: CAISVEASGEFGTQYF

v_call: TRBV4-2
clone_size: .
d_call: .
j_call: TRBJ2-3
cdr3_nt: TGTGCCAGCAGCCAACTTCGAGGCACACAGGGGACTAGCACAGATACGCAGTATTTT
cdr3_aa: CASSQLRGTQGTSTDTQYF

v_call: TRBV6-5
clone_size: .
d_call: TRBD2
j_call: TRBJ2-7
cdr3_nt: TGTGCCAGCAGTTACGAGCGGGAGCCTCACGAGCAGTACTTC
cdr3_aa: CASSYEREPHEQYF

v_call: TRBV24-1
clone_size: .
d_call: TRBD2
j_call: TRBJ2-3
cdr3_nt: TGTGCCACCAGTGAGCGCGGGACTAGCGACACAGATACGCAGTATTTT
cdr3_aa: CATSERGTSDTDTQYF

v_call: TRBV27
clone_size: .
d_call: .
j_call: TRBJ1-3
cdr3_nt: TGTGCCAGCAGTCATACCCAAGGGGCTGGAAACACCATATATTTT
cdr3_aa: CASSHTQGAGNTIYF

v_call: TRBV27
clone_size: once
d_call: TRBD1
j_call: TRBJ1-2
cdr3_nt: TGTGCCTGCGGAAACAGGGGATCGGGGGGCTACACCTTC
cdr3_aa: CACGNRGSGGYTF

v_call: TRBV18
clone_size: .
d_call: .
j_call: TRBJ2-6
cdr3_nt: TGTGCCAGCTCACGAGTTCAGGGTTCAGGGGCCAACGTCCTGACTTTC
cdr3_aa: CASSRVQGSGANVLTF

v_call: TRBV27
clone_size: .
d_call: TRBD1
j_call: TRBJ1-3
cdr3_nt: TGTGCCAGCAGTCCCGGGGACAGGGGGCTAATCTCTGGAAACACCATATATTTT
cdr3_aa: CASSPGDRGLISGNTIYF

v_call: TRBV28
clone_size: .
d_call: .
j_call: TRBJ2-2
cdr3_nt: TGTGCCAGCAGCCGCCGACAGGACACCGGGGAGCTGTTTTTT
cdr3_aa: CASSRRQDTGELFF

v_call: TRBV19
clone_size: .
d_call: TRBD1
j_call: TRBJ1-2
cdr3_nt: TGTGCCAGTAGATTAAAACCGGGACAGGGAACCTATGGCTACACCTTC
cdr3_aa: CASRLKPGQGTYGYTF

v_call: TRBV7-9
clone_size: .
d_call: .
j_call: TRBJ1-1
cdr3_nt: TGTGCCAGCAGCTTTCCCTCCAGGAGCCCGAGGGACACTGAAGCTTTCTTT
cdr3_aa: CASSFPSRSPRDTEAFF

v_call: TRBV3-1/TRBV3-2
clone_size: .
d_call: .
j_call: TRBJ2-5
cdr3_nt: TGTGCCAGCAGCCAAGGGAAGGACGGGGGGCCAGAGACCCAGTACTTC
cdr3_aa: CASSQGKDGGPETQYF

v_call: TRBV6-1
clone_size: once
d_call: TRBD2
j_call: TRBJ2-5
cdr3_nt: TGTGCCAGCAGTGAAGCGAATGTCGACCTCGGGGGGAGAGAGACCCAGTACTTC
cdr3_aa: CASSEANVDLGGRETQYF

v_call: TRBV4-2
clone_size: .
d_call: .
j_call: TRBJ1-2
cdr3_nt: TGTGCCAGCAGCCAAGAGGGGAGTATCGGGGTCGGCTACACCTTC
cdr3_aa: CASSQEGSIGVGYTF

v_call: TRBV2
clone_size: .
d_call: .
j_call: TRBJ2-3
cdr3_nt: TGTGCCAGCAGTGGACAGACAGATACGCAGTATTTT
cdr3_aa: CASSGQTDTQYF

v_call: TRBV7-2
clone_size: once
d_call: TRBD1
j_call: TRBJ1-2
cdr3_nt: TGTGCCAGCAGCCTCTATGGGACAGGGAGCGGCTACACCTTC
cdr3_aa: CASSLYGTGSGYTF

v_call: TRBV2
clone_size: .
d_call: TRBD1
j_call: TRBJ2-3
cdr3_nt: TGTGCCAGCAGTGAAGGGACAGGGCCAGATACGCAGTATTTT
cdr3_aa: CASSEGTGPDTQYF

v_call: TRBV6-5
clone_size: .
d_call: .
j_call: TRBJ1-3
cdr3_nt: TGTGCCAGCAGTTCCGGATCCGGGAAGAGGGGAAACACCATATATTTT
cdr3_aa: CASSSGSGKRGNTIYF

v_call: TRBV28
clone_size: .
d_call: .
j_call: TRBJ1-5
cdr3_nt: TGTGCCAGCAGTTTACCAAAGGACGGGGTTGGGAATCAGCCCCAGCATTTT
cdr3_aa: CASSLPKDGVGNQPQHF

v_call: TRBV6-5
clone_size: many
d_call: TRBD2
j_call: TRBJ2-1
cdr3_nt: TGTGCCAGCAGCGACGGCGGGGGCTCCTACAATGAGCAGTTCTTC
cdr3_aa: CASSDGGGSYNEQFF

v_call: TRBV24-1
clone_size: .
d_call: .
j_call: TRBJ1-5
cdr3_nt: TGTGCCACCAGTGATCCTCCGCCTATATATAGCAATCAGCCCCAGCATTTT
cdr3_aa: CATSDPPPIYSNQPQHF

v_call: TRBV6-5
clone_size: .
d_call: .
j_call: TRBJ1-2
cdr3_nt: TGTGCCAGCAGTTACTTGCCCGAGGGCTATGGCTACACCTTC
cdr3_aa: CASSYLPEGYGYTF

v_call: TRBV10-1
clone_size: .
d_call: TRBD2
j_call: TRBJ2-7
cdr3_nt: TGCGCCAGCAGCGCCGCAGAGGGAGGGCCGGTTGAGCAGTACTTC
cdr3_aa: CASSAAEGGPVEQYF

v_call: TRBV3-1/TRBV3-2
clone_size: .
d_call: .
j_call: TRBJ1-2
cdr3_nt: TGTGCCAGCAGCGAAGGATACGGAGACTATGGCTACACCTTC
cdr3_aa: CASSEGYGDYGYTF